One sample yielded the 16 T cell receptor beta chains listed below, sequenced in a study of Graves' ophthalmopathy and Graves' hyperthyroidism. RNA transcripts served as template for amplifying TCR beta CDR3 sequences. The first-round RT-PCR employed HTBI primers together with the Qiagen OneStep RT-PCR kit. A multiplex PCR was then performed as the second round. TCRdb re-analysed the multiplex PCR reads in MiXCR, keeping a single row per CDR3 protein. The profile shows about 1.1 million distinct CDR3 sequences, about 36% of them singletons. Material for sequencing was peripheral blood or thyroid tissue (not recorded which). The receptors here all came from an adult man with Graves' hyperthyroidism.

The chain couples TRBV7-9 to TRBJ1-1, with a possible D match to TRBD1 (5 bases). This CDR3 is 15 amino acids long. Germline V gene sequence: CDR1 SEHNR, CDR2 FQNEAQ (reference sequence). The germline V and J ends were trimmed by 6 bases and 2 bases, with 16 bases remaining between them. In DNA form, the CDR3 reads TGTGCCAGCAGTGAATGGGGCAGACCTAACACTGAAGCTTTCTTT. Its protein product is CASSEWGRPNTEAFF. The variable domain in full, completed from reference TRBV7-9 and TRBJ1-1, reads DTGVSQNPRHKITKRGQNVTFRCDPISEHNRLYWYRQTLGQGPEFLTYFQNEAQLEKSRLLSDRFSAERPKGSFSTLEIQRTEQGDSAMYLCASSEWGRPNTEAFFGQGTRLTVV.

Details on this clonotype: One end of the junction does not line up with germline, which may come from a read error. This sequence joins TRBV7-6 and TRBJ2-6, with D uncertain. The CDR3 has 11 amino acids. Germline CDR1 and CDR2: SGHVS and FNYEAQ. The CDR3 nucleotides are TGTGCCAGCAGCTCAACTAACGGCCTGACTTTC. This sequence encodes CASSSTNGLTF.

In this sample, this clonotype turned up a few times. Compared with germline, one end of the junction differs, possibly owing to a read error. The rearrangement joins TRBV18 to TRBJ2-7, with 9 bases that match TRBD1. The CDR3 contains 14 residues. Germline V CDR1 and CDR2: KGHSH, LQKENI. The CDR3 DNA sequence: TGTGCCAGCTCACGACCGGGACAGGGCTCTTCTATACGCTTC. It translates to CASSRPGQGSSIRF.

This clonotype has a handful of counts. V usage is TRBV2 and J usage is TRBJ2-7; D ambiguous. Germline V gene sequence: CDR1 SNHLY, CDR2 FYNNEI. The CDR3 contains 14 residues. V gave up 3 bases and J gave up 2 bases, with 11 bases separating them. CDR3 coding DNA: TGTGCCAGCAGTGAGAAAAAAGCCCCCTACGAGCAGTACTTC. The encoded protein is CASSEKKAPYEQYF.

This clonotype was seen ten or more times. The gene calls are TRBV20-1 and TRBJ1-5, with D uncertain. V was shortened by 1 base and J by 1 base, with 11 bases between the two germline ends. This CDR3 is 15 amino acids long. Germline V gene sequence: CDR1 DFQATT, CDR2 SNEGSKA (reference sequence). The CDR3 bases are TGCAGTGCTAGAGGGACGGAGCCCAGCAATCAGCCCCAGCATTTT. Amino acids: CSARGTEPSNQPQHF.

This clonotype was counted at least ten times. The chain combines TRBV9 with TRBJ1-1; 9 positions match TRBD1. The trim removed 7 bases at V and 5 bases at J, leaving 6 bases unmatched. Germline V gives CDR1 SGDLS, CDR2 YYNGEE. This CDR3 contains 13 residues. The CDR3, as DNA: TGTGCCAGCTCAACAGGGGGCAAGACTGAAGCTTTCTTT. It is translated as CASSTGGKTEAFF.

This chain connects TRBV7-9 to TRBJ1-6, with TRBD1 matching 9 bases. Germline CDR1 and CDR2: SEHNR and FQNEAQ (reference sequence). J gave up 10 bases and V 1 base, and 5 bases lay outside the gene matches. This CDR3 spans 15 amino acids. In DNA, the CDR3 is TGTGCCAGCAGCTTAGGACAGGGGGAAGGGTCACCCCTCCACTTT. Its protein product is CASSLGQGEGSPLHF.

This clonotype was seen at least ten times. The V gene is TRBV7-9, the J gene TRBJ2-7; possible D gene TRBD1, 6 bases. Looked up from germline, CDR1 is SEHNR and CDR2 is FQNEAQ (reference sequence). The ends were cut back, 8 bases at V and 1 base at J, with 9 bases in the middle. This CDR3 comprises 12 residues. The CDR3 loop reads CASERGSYEQYF. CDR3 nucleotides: TGTGCCAGCGAGAGGGGGTCCTACGAGCAGTACTTC.

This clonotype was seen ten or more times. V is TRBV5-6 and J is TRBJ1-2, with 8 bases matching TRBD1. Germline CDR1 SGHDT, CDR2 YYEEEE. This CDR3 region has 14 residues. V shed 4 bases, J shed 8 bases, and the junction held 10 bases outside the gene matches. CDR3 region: CASSVGQGRNGYTF. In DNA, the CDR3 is TGTGCCAGCAGCGTAGGACAGGGCCGTAACGGCTACACCTTC.

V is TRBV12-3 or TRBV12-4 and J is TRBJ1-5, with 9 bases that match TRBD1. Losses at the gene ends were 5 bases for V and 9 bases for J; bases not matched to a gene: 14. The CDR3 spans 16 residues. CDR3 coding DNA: TGTGCCAGCAGTCCCCTCGGGGACAGGGACAGTAGGCCCCAGCATTTT. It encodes CASSPLGDRDSRPQHF.

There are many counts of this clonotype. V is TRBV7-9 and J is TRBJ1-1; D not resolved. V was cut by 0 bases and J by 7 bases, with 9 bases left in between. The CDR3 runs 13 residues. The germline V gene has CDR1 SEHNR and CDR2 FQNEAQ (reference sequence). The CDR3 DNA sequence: TGTGCCAGCAGCTTAGCCCTGCGGGGTGAAGCTTTCTTT. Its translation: CASSLALRGEAFF.

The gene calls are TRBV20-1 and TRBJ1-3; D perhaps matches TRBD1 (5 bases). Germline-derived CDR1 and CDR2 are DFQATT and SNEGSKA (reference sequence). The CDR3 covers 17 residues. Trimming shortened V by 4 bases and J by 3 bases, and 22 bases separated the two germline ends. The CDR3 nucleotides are TGCAGTGCTAAGAATCTTAGGGACCTCTCGGGTGGAAACACCATATATTTT. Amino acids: CSAKNLRDLSGGNTIYF.

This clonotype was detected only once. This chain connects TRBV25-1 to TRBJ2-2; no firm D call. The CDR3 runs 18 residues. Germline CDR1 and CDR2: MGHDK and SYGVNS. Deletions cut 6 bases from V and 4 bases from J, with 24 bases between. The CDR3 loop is CASRFFRQATSGTGELFF. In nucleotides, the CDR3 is TGTGCCAGCAGGTTTTTTCGTCAGGCGACCTCCGGCACCGGGGAGCTGTTTTTT.

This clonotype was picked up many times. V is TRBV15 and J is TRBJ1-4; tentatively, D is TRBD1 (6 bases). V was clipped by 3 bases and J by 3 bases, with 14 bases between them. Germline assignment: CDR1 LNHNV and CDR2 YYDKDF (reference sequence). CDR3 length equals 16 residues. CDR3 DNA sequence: TGTGCCACCAGCAGGGACAGCCTTAGCCCTAATGAAAAACTGTTTTTT. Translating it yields CATSRDSLSPNEKLFF.

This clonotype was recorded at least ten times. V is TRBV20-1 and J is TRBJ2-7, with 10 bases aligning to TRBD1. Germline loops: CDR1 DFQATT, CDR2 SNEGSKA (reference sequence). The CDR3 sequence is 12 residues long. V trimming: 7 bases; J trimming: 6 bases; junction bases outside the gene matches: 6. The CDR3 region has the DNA TGCAGTGTCAGGGACAGGGGCCCCGAGCAGTACTTC. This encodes CSVRDRGPEQYF.

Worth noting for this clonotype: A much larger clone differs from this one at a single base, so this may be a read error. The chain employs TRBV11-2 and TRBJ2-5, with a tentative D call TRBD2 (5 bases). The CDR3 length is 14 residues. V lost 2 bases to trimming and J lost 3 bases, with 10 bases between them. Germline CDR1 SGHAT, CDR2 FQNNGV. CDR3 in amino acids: CASSLRNGEETQYF. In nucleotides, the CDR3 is TGTGCCAGCAGCTTAAGGAACGGGGAAGAGACCCAGTACTTC.